This entry describes one TCR beta chain. The sample belongs to a study of shared clonotypes between healthy human individuals. Trimming took off 6 bases at V and 7 bases at J, with 11 bases between the two ends. The CDR3 runs 12 residues. In germline, CDR1 is SNHLY, CDR2 FYNNEI. Some clones are missing from TCRdb's copy, which holds only in-frame ones; the method was immunoSEQ multiplex PCR. The repertoire holds some 2,500,000 clones, approximately 90% seen once, with approximately 0.4% in the top ten. This receptor was taken from a man between 18 and 35 years old in good health. Some clones in this sample may be carry-over from other donors' samples. Sequenced: naive CD4+ T cells from PBMCs. Noted subset: CD45RA+ positively selected. The V and J genes are TRBV2 and TRBJ2-3; tentative D call: TRBD1 (6 bases). CDR3 nucleotides: TGTGCCAGCAGGGACAGCCTCAATACGCAGTATTTT. Amino acid sequence: CASRDSLNTQYF.